Shown below are 30 T cell receptor beta chains from a single sample sequenced in a study of identical twins. TCRdb recomputed calls from the 5' RACE reads with MiXCR, one row per CDR3 protein. The sample comprises hundreds of thousands of distinct CDR3 sequences, around 6% of which are singletons, and roughly 2% rests with the top ten. Sequencing was carried out using naive T cells sorted from blood. The receptor source for this set is a man younger than 30 in good health.

This clonotype was counted at least ten times. V and J are TRBV29-1 and TRBJ2-1; TRBD1 agrees at 8 bases. Per the germline V gene, CDR1 is SQVTM and CDR2 is ANQGSEA. V lost 7 bases, J lost 4 bases, and 9 bases stayed unmatched. This CDR3 contains 14 residues. The CDR3 spells CSGMGQEKYNEQFF. The CDR3, as DNA: TGCAGCGGAATGGGACAGGAGAAGTACAATGAGCAGTTCTTC.

This clonotype was picked up a small number of times. The J gene is TRBJ2-1, the V gene TRBV11-2; D gene ambiguous. The V end lost 5 bases, the J end lost 4 bases, and 9 bases lay between the germline ends. Germline CDR1 and CDR2: SGHAT and FQNNGV. CDR3 length: 13 residues. The CDR3 DNA reads TGTGCCAGCAGCGCAGACTGGTACAATGAGCAGTTCTTC. This codes for CASSADWYNEQFF.

This clonotype has only a few counts. The CDR3 nucleotides are TGTGCCAGCAGCACGCGACTAGCGACGAACACCGGGGAGCTGTTTTTT. Translation: CASSTRLATNTGELFF. The chain recombines TRBV7-9 with TRBJ2-2; 8 bases line up with TRBD2. The CDR3 sequence is 16 residues long. Germline V CDR1 and CDR2: SEHNR, FQNEAQ (reference sequence). Losses at the gene ends were 5 bases for V and 0 bases for J; bases not matched to a gene: 5.

J is TRBJ2-3 and V is TRBV3-1, with TRBD2 matching over 8 bases. This CDR3 has 15 residues. Trimming took 6 bases from V and 4 from J; bases not matched to a gene: 9. CDR1 is LGHDT and CDR2 is YNNKEL in the germline V gene (reference sequence). The CDR3 is CASRPPGLGADTQYF. The DNA of the CDR3 is TGTGCCAGCAGACCACCGGGACTAGGGGCAGATACGCAGTATTTT.

V is TRBV3-1 and J is TRBJ2-5; D call uncertain. CDR1 is LGHDT and CDR2 is YNNKEL in the germline V gene (reference sequence). The CDR3 is made up of 15 amino acids. The germline V and J ends were trimmed by 0 bases and 1 base, with 9 bases remaining between them. The CDR3 sequence: CASSQEPSVQETQYF. The CDR3 region has the DNA TGTGCCAGCAGCCAAGAACCTTCGGTCCAAGAGACCCAGTACTTC.

This clonotype was observed at least ten times. The DNA for the CDR3 is TGTGCCAGCAGTTTAAGCACCACCTACGAGCAGTACTTC. Translation gives CASSLSTTYEQYF. The chain links TRBV12-3 or TRBV12-4 to TRBJ2-7; D is unclear. The CDR3 spans 13 residues. The ends were cut back, 2 bases at V and 2 bases at J, with 7 bases in the middle.

The sample holds many counts of this clonotype. The V call is TRBV15, the J call TRBJ1-2; no clear D. The CDR3 runs 14 residues. V was clipped by 0 bases and J by 4 bases, with 9 bases between them. The germline gives CDR1 LNHNV, CDR2 YYDKDF (reference sequence). CDR3 sequence reads: CATSRDTVTYGYTF. CDR3 in DNA: TGTGCCACCAGCAGAGATACAGTCACCTATGGCTACACCTTC. The full variable domain, its missing parts supplied by reference TRBV15 and TRBJ1-2, is DAMVIQNPRYQVTQFGKPVTLSCSQTLNHNVMYWYQQKSSQAPKLLFHYYDKDFNNEADTPDNFQSRRPNTSFCFLDIRSPGLGDTAMYLCATSRDTVTYGYTFGSGTRLTVV.

The chain employs TRBV18 and TRBJ2-1; 13 nucleotides agree with TRBD2. Germline loops: CDR1 KGHSH, CDR2 LQKENI. The trim removed 8 bases at V and 2 bases at J, leaving 9 bases unmatched. This CDR3 region has 17 residues. CDR3 nucleotides: TGTGCCAGCCACAGGACTAGCGGGAGAGCGGCCTACAATGAGCAGTTCTTC. Translating gives CASHRTSGRAAYNEQFF.

Only a few counts were recorded for this clonotype. The chain combines TRBV29-1 with TRBJ2-6; D might be TRBD1 or TRBD2, each matching 5 bases. Trimming cost V 6 bases and J 2 bases, with 14 bases left between them. The CDR3 extends over 15 amino acids. Per germline, CDR1 SQVTM and CDR2 ANQGSEA. DNA for the CDR3: TGCAGCGTCCGAACATCGGGGCCTGGGGCCAACGTCCTGACTTTC. It encodes CSVRTSGPGANVLTF. Together with reference TRBV29-1 and TRBJ2-6, the CDR3 gives the full variable domain: SAVISQKPSRDICQRGTSLTIQCQVDSQVTMMFWYRQQPGQSLTLIATANQGSEATYESGFVIDKFPISRPNLTFSTLTVSNMSPEDSSIYLCSVRTSGPGANVLTFGAGSRLTVL.

The rearrangement links TRBV7-9 to TRBJ2-2; D gene ambiguous. Germline assignment: CDR1 SEHNR and CDR2 FQNEAQ (reference sequence). Trimming shortened V by 8 bases and J by 6 bases, and 7 bases separated the two germline ends. The CDR3 consists of 11 residues. The CDR3 loop is CASEAAGELFF. The CDR3 region has the DNA TGTGCCAGCGAGGCCGCCGGGGAGCTGTTTTTT.

This clonotype was counted at least ten times. The chain recombines TRBV15 with TRBJ1-5; D may be TRBD1 (6 bases). The germline gives CDR1 LNHNV, CDR2 YYDKDF (reference sequence). The CDR3 contains 18 residues. Trimming shortened V by 0 bases and J by 5 bases, and 20 bases separated the two germline ends. The CDR3 region is CATSRDPRGGPNDQPQHF. CDR3 sequence (DNA): TGTGCCACCAGCAGAGACCCCCGTGGGGGGCCAAACGATCAGCCCCAGCATTTT.

J is TRBJ2-7 and V is TRBV3-1; D call uncertain. Trimming removed 1 base from V and 9 bases from J, with 10 bases in between. The CDR3 is 12 residues long. The germline CDR1 and CDR2 sequences are LGHDT and YNNKEL (reference sequence). CDR3 nucleotides: TGTGCCAGCAGCCAAGGTAGTAACGGGCAGTACTTC. Protein sequence: CASSQGSNGQYF.

At least ten counts were recorded for this clonotype. The chain is built from TRBV30 and TRBJ2-1; TRBD2 matches 10 bases. Unmatched junction bases numbered 3, after V lost 4 bases and J lost 9 bases. Germline values: CDR1 GTSNPN, CDR2 SVGIG (reference sequence). The CDR3 has 12 residues. CDR3 nucleotide sequence: TGTGCCTGGATAGAGCGGGAGGGTGAGCAGTTCTTC. Its protein is CAWIEREGEQFF.

This clonotype was seen only a few times. The chain combines TRBV6-1 with TRBJ2-2, with D possibly matching TRBD2 (7 bases). Germline CDR1 and CDR2: MNHNS and SASEGT. This CDR3 is built from 16 residues. Deletions cut 6 bases from V and 2 bases from J, with 16 bases between. DNA for the CDR3: TGTGCCAGCAGACCGGGGGCGGGAGCTAACACCGGGGAGCTGTTTTTT. Translation: CASRPGAGANTGELFF.

This clonotype was seen only a few times. This sequence joins TRBV25-1 and TRBJ2-6; TRBD1 matches 9 bases. The germline V gene encodes CDR1 MGHDK and CDR2 SYGVNS. V gave up 4 bases and J gave up 3 bases; unmatched junction bases: 10. CDR3 length: 18 residues. The CDR3 region is CASSGPPGQGYGANVLTF. Written as DNA, the CDR3 is TGTGCCAGCAGTGGTCCTCCGGGACAGGGTTATGGGGCCAACGTCCTGACTTTC.

The table lists this clonotype with many counts. The CDR3 sequence: CAISERDYQPTDTQYF. CDR3 nucleotides: TGTGCCATCAGTGAAAGGGACTACCAACCCACAGATACGCAGTATTTT. The chain combines TRBV10-3 with TRBJ2-3, with 7 bases lining up with TRBD2. Germline-derived CDR1 and CDR2 are ENHRY and SYGVKD. The CDR3 contains 16 residues. The junction had 8 bases not matched to a gene; V was cut back by 3 bases and J by 2 bases.

This clonotype was recorded a few times. This rearrangement joins TRBV7-9 to TRBJ2-5; tentative D call: TRBD1 (5 bases). CDR3 length equals 16 residues. CDR1 is SEHNR, CDR2 FQNEAQ, per germline (reference sequence). Trimming stripped 5 bases from V and 1 base from J, with 17 bases between. CDR3 residues: CASSPRVSDFQETQYF. DNA of the CDR3: TGTGCCAGCAGCCCCAGGGTGTCAGACTTCCAAGAGACCCAGTACTTC. Variable domain in full (rest from reference TRBV7-9 and TRBJ2-5): DTGVSQNPRHKITKRGQNVTFRCDPISEHNRLYWYRQTLGQGPEFLTYFQNEAQLEKSRLLSDRFSAERPKGSFSTLEIQRTEQGDSAMYLCASSPRVSDFQETQYFGPGTRLLVL.

The genes are TRBV6-1 and TRBJ1-1, with TRBD1 matching over 7 bases. The CDR3 runs to 18 residues. The V and J ends lost 1 base and 4 bases, in that order; junction bases with no gene match: 15. Germline V lookup: CDR1 MNHNS, CDR2 SASEGT. The CDR3 region is CASSEGGWTGGVGTEAFF. For the CDR3, the DNA is TGTGCCAGCAGTGAAGGAGGGTGGACAGGCGGGGTCGGCACTGAAGCTTTCTTT.

The chain recombines TRBV3-1 with TRBJ1-2; D possibly corresponds to TRBD1 (5 bases). The length of the CDR3 is 16 residues. Germline V CDR1 and CDR2: LGHDT, YNNKEL (reference sequence). V was pared by 0 bases and J by 1 base, with 12 bases between. Here the CDR3 reads CASSQDLTAHNYGYTF. In DNA, the CDR3 is TGTGCCAGCAGCCAAGACTTGACAGCTCATAACTATGGCTACACCTTC.

A few counts support this clonotype. This chain uses TRBV7-8 with TRBJ2-5, with 8 bases aligning to TRBD1. Germline V gives CDR1 SGHVS, CDR2 FQNEAQ. CDR3 length: 15 residues. Trimming took 1 base from V and 2 from J; bases not matched to a gene: 3. CDR3: CASSLVQGVQETQYF. The CDR3 DNA sequence: TGTGCCAGCAGCTTAGTACAGGGGGTGCAAGAGACCCAGTACTTC.

This clonotype has ten or more counts. The CDR3 loop is CATSSLETQYF. In nucleotides, the CDR3 is TGTGCCACCAGCAGCCTCGAGACCCAGTACTTC. The J gene is TRBJ2-5, the V gene TRBV24-1; no reliable D call. This CDR3 region has 11 residues. Deletions cut 7 bases from V and 5 bases from J, with 7 bases between. Germline CDR1 reads KGHDR; CDR2 reads SFDVKD.

This clonotype was seen a handful of times. This rearrangement joins TRBV20-1 to TRBJ2-7; D is unresolved. Germline loops: CDR1 DFQATT, CDR2 SNEGSKA (reference sequence). V was shortened by 3 bases and J by 2 bases, with 11 bases between the two germline ends. There are 13 residues in the CDR3. Here the CDR3 reads CSASPRFPYEQYF. The CDR3 coding sequence is TGCAGTGCTAGTCCTAGATTCCCCTACGAGCAGTACTTC.

A few counts support this clonotype. The chain recombines TRBV5-5 with TRBJ1-2, with 9 bases that match TRBD1. In germline, CDR1 is SGHKS, CDR2 YYEKEE (reference sequence). The CDR3 is 15 amino acids. V was pared by 1 base and J by 7 bases, with 8 bases of the junction left unmatched. CDR3 region: CASSLIEQGAFGYTF. DNA for the CDR3: TGTGCCAGCAGCTTGATCGAACAGGGGGCTTTTGGCTACACCTTC.

The chain recombines TRBV12-3 or TRBV12-4 with TRBJ1-2, with D possibly matching TRBD1 (5 bases). The CDR3 length is 16 residues. Between the trimmed V and J ends, which lost 6 bases and 5 bases, there was a span of 22 bases. The CDR3 spells CASSPRARQTIYGYTF. The CDR3 DNA sequence: TGTGCCAGCAGCCCCCGGGCCAGACAGACTATATATGGCTACACCTTC.

This clonotype has a count of ten or more. J is TRBJ2-2 and V is TRBV5-1, with a tentative D call TRBD2 (5 bases). V was shortened by 5 bases and J by 3 bases, with 11 bases between the two germline ends. CDR1 SGHRS and CDR2 YFSETQ come from the germline V gene. This CDR3 region has 14 residues. Here the CDR3 DNA reads TGCGCCAGCAGAGAATTGCGGGACACCGGGGAGCTGTTTTTT. It specifies CASRELRDTGELFF.

In its sample, this clonotype was seen a few times. The chain employs TRBV7-9 and TRBJ1-1; D is unclear. The V and J ends lost 3 bases and 2 bases respectively, with 10 bases between them. CDR1 SEHNR and CDR2 FQNEAQ come from the germline V gene (reference sequence). The CDR3 length is 14 residues. CDR3 sequence (DNA): TGTGCCAGCAGCTTTCAAGGGTCTAACACTGAAGCTTTCTTT. Translation gives CASSFQGSNTEAFF.

The V gene is TRBV7-6, the J gene TRBJ2-2; D may be TRBD2 (5 bases). Between the trimmed V and J ends, which lost 5 bases and 1 base, there was a span of 11 bases. CDR3 length: 15 amino acids. CDR1 is SGHVS and CDR2 is FNYEAQ in the germline V gene. The CDR3, as DNA: TGTGCCAGCAGCCCTGGACGGGGGAACACCGGGGAGCTGTTTTTT. This sequence encodes CASSPGRGNTGELFF.

This chain joins TRBV11-2 and TRBJ2-7, with a possible D match to TRBD2 (5 bases). V lost 1 base to trimming and J lost 5 bases, with 12 bases between them. The CDR3 has 14 residues. Looked up from germline, CDR1 is SGHAT and CDR2 is FQNNGV. The CDR3 spells CASSLVTNQNEQYV. In DNA, the CDR3 is TGTGCCAGCAGCTTAGTGACTAATCAAAACGAGCAGTACGTC.

This clonotype was observed a few times. The chain combines TRBV20-1 with TRBJ2-5; TRBD2 might be the D (6 bases). The V gene lost 3 bases and the J gene lost 7 bases, with 18 bases spanning the gap. The V gene's germline CDR1 is DFQATT and CDR2 SNEGSKA (reference sequence). The CDR3 consists of 14 residues. CDR3 residues: CSARGRQAGGTQYF. CDR3 sequence (DNA): TGCAGTGCTAGGGGGAGGCAGGCAGGTGGGACCCAGTACTTC.

This clonotype was recorded a few times. The chain recombines TRBV5-5 with TRBJ2-1; D perhaps matches TRBD2 (5 bases). The CDR3 contains 14 residues. V was shortened by 0 bases and J by 11 bases, with 15 bases between the two germline ends. The germline gives CDR1 SGHKS, CDR2 YYEKEE (reference sequence). This CDR3 reads CASSLEAGVSKQFF. The CDR3 nucleotides read TGTGCCAGCAGCTTGGAGGCCGGGGTGTCCAAGCAGTTCTTC.